The rows below give T cell receptor beta chains drawn from one sample of a study of cytomegalovirus exposure and HLA in healthy donors. Method: immunoSEQ multiplex PCR; TCRdb's copy keeps in-frame clones and lacks some. Seen here are fewer than 100,000 clones, roughly three quarters observed once, and the top ten hold 0.6% to 0.95%. The material sequenced was PBMCs. These receptors all stem from a woman in her sixties in good health and CMV-seronegative. The CDR3 runs from the conserved cysteine through the conserved F or W. The D gene is left open where the match is weak. Size values are once, few and many counts, or a class for expanded clones, and some rows have none.

v_gene: TRBV7-6; abundance: .; d_gene: .; j_gene: TRBJ1-3; CDR3nt: TGTGCCAGCAGCTCCGCAGGGGAAGCTGGAAACACCATATATTTT; CDR3aa: CASSSAGEAGNTIYF
v_gene: TRBV6-5; abundance: .; d_gene: .; j_gene: TRBJ2-7; CDR3nt: TGTGCCAGCAGTTACCCCGGGCGCGGGGAGCAGTACTTC; CDR3aa: CASSYPGRGEQYF
v_gene: TRBV7-7; abundance: few; d_gene: .; j_gene: TRBJ2-2; CDR3nt: TGTGCCAGCAGCCCACTAACCGGGGAGCTGTTTTTT; CDR3aa: CASSPLTGELFF
v_gene: TRBV4-3; abundance: .; d_gene: TRBD2; j_gene: TRBJ2-7; CDR3nt: TGCGCCAGCAGCCCCAATGTAGCGGGATCGTACGAGCAGTACTTC; CDR3aa: CASSPNVAGSYEQYF
v_gene: TRBV19; abundance: .; d_gene: .; j_gene: TRBJ2-5; CDR3nt: TGTGCCAGTAGTATAGATCACCCCCGGGACTGGGACCAAGAGACCCAGTACTTC; CDR3aa: CASSIDHPRDWDQETQYF
v_gene: TRBV28; abundance: .; d_gene: TRBD2; j_gene: TRBJ2-7; CDR3nt: TGTGCCAGCAGTCCGGCCAGCGGGGTCAACGAGCAGTACTTC; CDR3aa: CASSPASGVNEQYF
v_gene: TRBV5-4; abundance: .; d_gene: .; j_gene: TRBJ2-2; CDR3nt: TGTGCCAGCAGCTTGGGGGAGTGGAGGACCGGGGAGCTGTTTTTT; CDR3aa: CASSLGEWRTGELFF
v_gene: TRBV2; abundance: .; d_gene: .; j_gene: TRBJ2-1; CDR3nt: TGTGCCAGCAGTGAAGCGGACCCAAGACGGGGCAATGAGCAGTTCTTC; CDR3aa: CASSEADPRRGNEQFF
v_gene: TRBV4-1; abundance: .; d_gene: TRBD2; j_gene: TRBJ2-3; CDR3nt: TGCGCCAGCAGCCAAGATGGGGCTAGCGGGGGGGCCACAGATACGCAGTATTTT; CDR3aa: CASSQDGASGGATDTQYF
v_gene: TRBV15; abundance: .; d_gene: TRBD2; j_gene: TRBJ2-6; CDR3nt: TGTGCCACCAGCAGAGATTTGGGAGGGGCCTCTGGGGCCAACGTCCTGACTTTC; CDR3aa: CATSRDLGGASGANVLTF
v_gene: TRBV5-1; abundance: .; d_gene: .; j_gene: TRBJ2-1; CDR3nt: TGCGCCAGCAGCATACAGCAGGGGCCTGAGCAGTTCTTC; CDR3aa: CASSIQQGPEQFF
v_gene: TRBV5-4; abundance: .; d_gene: .; j_gene: TRBJ2-5; CDR3nt: TGTGCCAGCAGCTTTCTCCCGGACAGCGAAGAGACCCAGTACTTC; CDR3aa: CASSFLPDSEETQYF
v_gene: TRBV13; abundance: once; d_gene: TRBD2; j_gene: TRBJ2-4; CDR3nt: TGTGCCAGCAGCTTAACCTCTGGAGCGGGGGCCCAAAACATTCAGTACTTC; CDR3aa: CASSLTSGAGAQNIQYF
v_gene: TRBV5-8; abundance: few; d_gene: TRBD1; j_gene: TRBJ1-2; CDR3nt: TGTGCCAGCAGCTTGGGACAGGGGGACTATGGCTACACCTTC; CDR3aa: CASSLGQGDYGYTF
v_gene: TRBV7-6; abundance: .; d_gene: TRBD1; j_gene: TRBJ1-5; CDR3nt: TGTGCCAGCAGTCTAACAGGGGGCCAGCCCCAGCATTTT; CDR3aa: CASSLTGGQPQHF
v_gene: TRBV2; abundance: .; d_gene: .; j_gene: TRBJ2-7; CDR3nt: TGTGCCAGCAGTACGGGACATCGCTACGAGCAGTACTTC; CDR3aa: CASSTGHRYEQYF
v_gene: TRBV6-5; abundance: .; d_gene: TRBD2; j_gene: TRBJ2-7; CDR3nt: TGTGCCAGCAGTTACGGTCAGCGGGAGATATACGAGCAGTACTTC; CDR3aa: CASSYGQREIYEQYF
v_gene: TRBV18; abundance: .; d_gene: .; j_gene: TRBJ1-3; CDR3nt: TGTGCCAGCTCACCACATGCAGGGCCTGGAAACACCATATATTTT; CDR3aa: CASSPHAGPGNTIYF
v_gene: TRBV5-1; abundance: few; d_gene: TRBD1; j_gene: TRBJ2-7; CDR3nt: TGCGCCAGCAGCAGGGACAGGGGAGCCCCCTACGAGCAGTACTTC; CDR3aa: CASSRDRGAPYEQYF
v_gene: TRBV9; abundance: .; d_gene: TRBD2; j_gene: TRBJ2-1; CDR3nt: TGTGCCAGCAGCGGATCGACTAGCACCGGAAGTAATGAGCAGTTCTTC; CDR3aa: CASSGSTSTGSNEQFF
v_gene: TRBV6-5; abundance: .; d_gene: .; j_gene: TRBJ1-2; CDR3nt: TGTGCCAGCAGTTACTCAGCGGGGAGTACCTATGGCTACACCTTC; CDR3aa: CASSYSAGSTYGYTF
v_gene: TRBV6-5; abundance: .; d_gene: TRBD1; j_gene: TRBJ1-5; CDR3nt: TGTGCCAGCAGTTACCAACCAGGGGGTCGGCCCCAGCATTTT; CDR3aa: CASSYQPGGRPQHF
v_gene: TRBV7-2; abundance: .; d_gene: TRBD2; j_gene: TRBJ2-7; CDR3nt: TGTGCCAGCAGCTTAACCCCGGGACTAGCGGGGGGTTCGGACGAGCAGTACTTC; CDR3aa: CASSLTPGLAGGSDEQYF
v_gene: TRBV9; abundance: .; d_gene: .; j_gene: TRBJ2-2; CDR3nt: TGTGCCAGCAGCGGACAGAACGAGAACACCGGGGAGCTGTTTTTT; CDR3aa: CASSGQNENTGELFF
v_gene: TRBV10-1; abundance: .; d_gene: .; j_gene: TRBJ2-7; CDR3nt: TGCGCCAGCAGTGCGGGCTACGAGCAGTACTTC; CDR3aa: CASSAGYEQYF
v_gene: TRBV5-6; abundance: .; d_gene: .; j_gene: TRBJ1-6; CDR3nt: TGTGCCAGCAGCCCCAGAGGTCTGGATTCACCCCTCCACTTT; CDR3aa: CASSPRGLDSPLHF
v_gene: TRBV4-1; abundance: .; d_gene: .; j_gene: TRBJ2-3; CDR3nt: TGCGCCAGCAGCCAAGATCCGGGGTACGAGACGCAGTATTTT; CDR3aa: CASSQDPGYETQYF
v_gene: TRBV6-1; abundance: .; d_gene: .; j_gene: TRBJ1-2; CDR3nt: TGTGCCAGCAGTGAAGTGGCAGGAAACGTCTATGGCTACACCTTC; CDR3aa: CASSEVAGNVYGYTF
v_gene: TRBV27; abundance: .; d_gene: TRBD1; j_gene: TRBJ1-3; CDR3nt: TGTGCCAGCAGCCCCCGGACAGGGCGTGGAAACACCATATATTTT; CDR3aa: CASSPRTGRGNTIYF
v_gene: TRBV10-1; abundance: .; d_gene: TRBD1; j_gene: TRBJ2-7; CDR3nt: TGCGCCAGCAGTGGACAGGGCCACGAGCAGTACTTC; CDR3aa: CASSGQGHEQYF
v_gene: TRBV5-6; abundance: .; d_gene: TRBD1; j_gene: TRBJ2-3; CDR3nt: TGTGCCAGCATCCGACAGGGGGCGCAGACAGATACGCAGTATTTT; CDR3aa: CASIRQGAQTDTQYF
v_gene: TRBV19; abundance: few; d_gene: TRBD1; j_gene: TRBJ2-3; CDR3nt: TGTGCCAGTAGTATAGTGTCAGGGGGCGTTTCTGCCGATACGCAGTATTTT; CDR3aa: CASSIVSGGVSADTQYF
v_gene: TRBV6-5; abundance: .; d_gene: .; j_gene: TRBJ2-5; CDR3nt: TGTGCCAGCAGTGAAGGGAGACTAGGGGAGACCCAGTACTTC; CDR3aa: CASSEGRLGETQYF
v_gene: TRBV9; abundance: .; d_gene: .; j_gene: TRBJ1-1; CDR3nt: TGTGCCAGCAGCGACGGGACTTTAAGGGCTGAAGCTTTCTTT; CDR3aa: CASSDGTLRAEAFF
v_gene: TRBV18; abundance: .; d_gene: TRBD2; j_gene: TRBJ2-3; CDR3nt: TGTGCCAGCTCACCTCGGGGGGAGTACGATACGCAGTATTTT; CDR3aa: CASSPRGEYDTQYF
v_gene: TRBV7-9; abundance: once; d_gene: .; j_gene: TRBJ2-7; CDR3nt: TGTGCCAGCAGCTTAATTTGGGCGACCGGTGGGCTCGTCTACGAGCAGTACTTC; CDR3aa: CASSLIWATGGLVYEQYF
v_gene: TRBV2; abundance: .; d_gene: TRBD1; j_gene: TRBJ2-7; CDR3nt: TGTGCCAGCAGTGAAGCGGTCCCGGGACAGGGCCCGAGCTCCTACGAGCAGTACTTC; CDR3aa: CASSEAVPGQGPSSYEQYF
v_gene: TRBV7-2; abundance: few; d_gene: .; j_gene: TRBJ2-7; CDR3nt: TGTGCCAGCAGCTCCAGGCTCTACGAGCAGTACTTC; CDR3aa: CASSSRLYEQYF
v_gene: TRBV19; abundance: .; d_gene: .; j_gene: TRBJ2-3; CDR3nt: TGTGCCAGTAGTACTTCGGAGGATACGCAGTATTTT; CDR3aa: CASSTSEDTQYF
v_gene: TRBV2; abundance: .; d_gene: .; j_gene: TRBJ2-5; CDR3nt: TGTGCCAGCACCGAGAGGGTTGGAGGAGGGACCCAGTACTTC; CDR3aa: CASTERVGGGTQYF
v_gene: TRBV5-1; abundance: .; d_gene: .; j_gene: TRBJ1-1; CDR3nt: TGCGCCAGCACCTCGGGGGCGGGGGGCACTGAAGCTTTCTTT; CDR3aa: CASTSGAGGTEAFF
v_gene: TRBV19; abundance: once; d_gene: .; j_gene: TRBJ2-3; CDR3nt: TGTGCCAGTAGTATAGGGGGGCAAGGCACAGATACGCAGTATTTT; CDR3aa: CASSIGGQGTDTQYF
v_gene: TRBV6-5; abundance: .; d_gene: .; j_gene: TRBJ1-1; CDR3nt: TGTGCCATCATCCCCCCGGGTGGTACTGAAGCTTTCTTT; CDR3aa: CAIIPPGGTEAFF
v_gene: TRBV9; abundance: .; d_gene: TRBD1; j_gene: TRBJ1-1; CDR3nt: TGTGCCAGCAGCGGTCCACGGGGGGGACAGACTGAAGCTTTCTTT; CDR3aa: CASSGPRGGQTEAFF
v_gene: TRBV7-9; abundance: .; d_gene: TRBD2; j_gene: TRBJ2-1; CDR3nt: TGTGCCAGCAGCTCCCAAACTAGCGGGAGGTCAAGTGAGCAGTTCTTC; CDR3aa: CASSSQTSGRSSEQFF
v_gene: TRBV4-3; abundance: .; d_gene: TRBD2; j_gene: TRBJ2-1; CDR3nt: TGCGCCAGCAGCCAAGGTAGCGGGGGCACCTACAATGAGCAGTTCTTC; CDR3aa: CASSQGSGGTYNEQFF